The 20 T cell receptor beta chains given below trace back to one sample, sequenced in a study of cytomegalovirus exposure and HLA in healthy donors. The study ran its PCR with 60 Vbeta and 13 Jbeta primers. TCRdb keeps only in-frame clones here, not all; method: immunoSEQ multiplex PCR. This table has around 170,000 clones, 70% to 80% appearing once. Material for sequencing was PBMCs. These receptors came from a young man in good health and CMV-seronegative.

The rearrangement joins TRBV6-5 to TRBJ1-2; perhaps TRBD1 as D (6 bases). This CDR3 region has 15 residues. Germline V gene sequence: CDR1 MNHEY, CDR2 SVGAGI. V was shortened by 2 bases and J by 2 bases, with 12 bases between the two germline ends. The CDR3 coding sequence is TGTGCCAGCAGTTACCTTGCAGGGGAGAACTATGGCTACACCTTC. Translation gives CASSYLAGENYGYTF.

The J gene is TRBJ1-5, the V gene TRBV2, with a weak D call TRBD1 (5 bases). This CDR3 spans 16 amino acids. V dropped 6 bases and J dropped 0 bases, with 15 bases sitting between them. Germline values: CDR1 SNHLY, CDR2 FYNNEI. CDR3: CASRALETVSNQPQHF. The CDR3 DNA sequence: TGTGCCAGCAGGGCCCTTGAGACAGTTAGCAATCAGCCCCAGCATTTT. Full variable domain (remainder filled in from reference TRBV2 and TRBJ1-5): EPEVTQTPSHQVTQMGQEVILRCVPISNHLYFYWYRQILGQKVEFLVSFYNNEISEKSEIFDDQFSVERPDGSNFTLKIRSTKLEDSAMYFCASRALETVSNQPQHFGDGTRLSIL.

The genes are TRBV27 and TRBJ1-2; D perhaps matches TRBD1 (5 bases). V lost 4 bases and J 5 bases, leaving 8 bases between the germline ends. This CDR3 contains 12 residues. In germline, CDR1 is MNHEY, CDR2 SMNVEV (reference sequence). CDR3 in DNA: TGTGCCAGCAGTTCCCCAGGGTATGGCTACACCTTC. Residues: CASSSPGYGYTF.

This chain connects TRBV5-1 to TRBJ1-1; tentative D call: TRBD1 (5 bases). Trimming removed 3 bases from V and 1 base from J, with 13 bases in between. CDR1 SGHRS and CDR2 YFSETQ come from the germline V gene. The CDR3 has 15 amino acids. The CDR3 DNA reads as TGCGCCAGCAGCTCAAGGGGACTTCAGAACACTGAAGCTTTCTTT. Protein product: CASSSRGLQNTEAFF.

This sequence joins TRBV7-3 and TRBJ1-1; D is uncertain. Germline CDR1 reads SGHTA; CDR2 reads FQGTGA. V was clipped by 4 bases and J by 7 bases, with 10 bases between them. The CDR3 is 12 residues long. The CDR3 loop reads CASSSRRGEAFF. The DNA of the CDR3 is TGTGCCAGCAGCTCTCGACGGGGTGAAGCTTTCTTT.

The J gene is TRBJ2-7, the V gene TRBV7-9, with a tentative D call TRBD2 (5 bases). This CDR3 contains 14 residues. The germline gives CDR1 SEHNR, CDR2 FQNEAQ (reference sequence). With 6 bases removed from V and 3 bases from J, the gap between germline ends came to 15 bases. The DNA of the CDR3 is TGTGCCAGCAGTCCGGAGAACGCGGGCTACGAGCAGTACTTC. Translating gives CASSPENAGYEQYF. Variable domain in full (rest from reference TRBV7-9 and TRBJ2-7): DTGVSQNPRHKITKRGQNVTFRCDPISEHNRLYWYRQTLGQGPEFLTYFQNEAQLEKSRLLSDRFSAERPKGSFSTLEIQRTEQGDSAMYLCASSPENAGYEQYFGPGTRLTVT.

The chain is built from TRBV28 and TRBJ1-2; D call uncertain. V shed 3 bases and J shed 0 bases, with 5 bases lying between them. This CDR3 has 13 residues. In germline, CDR1 is MDHEN, CDR2 SYDVKM. CDR3 residues: CASSFEANYGYTF. In nucleotides, the CDR3 is TGTGCCAGCAGTTTTGAGGCTAACTATGGCTACACCTTC.

V is TRBV19 and J is TRBJ1-1; 7 nucleotides align to TRBD1. This CDR3 is built from 13 residues. In germline, CDR1 is LNHDA, CDR2 SQIVND (reference sequence). After removal of 5 bases from V and 6 bases from J, the junction contained 6 bases not matched to a gene. The CDR3 sequence: CASSAYRGSEAFF. DNA for the CDR3: TGTGCCAGTAGTGCCTACAGGGGCTCTGAAGCTTTCTTT.

The rearrangement links TRBV28 to TRBJ1-4; maybe TRBD1 (5 bases). Germline CDR1 MDHEN, CDR2 SYDVKM. V lost 6 bases, J lost 0 bases, and 14 bases lay in between. The CDR3 is made up of 16 amino acids. This chain's CDR3 is CASSRQGFATNEKLFF. In DNA form, the CDR3 reads TGTGCCAGCAGCCGCCAGGGTTTTGCAACTAATGAAAAACTGTTTTTT.

Only a few counts were recorded for this clone. CDR3 DNA: TGTGCCAGCAGCTTAAGTAGTGATCAGCCCCAGCATTTT. This translates into CASSLSSDQPQHF. The rearrangement links TRBV7-9 to TRBJ1-5; no firm D call. V was shortened by 2 bases and J by 5 bases, with 7 bases between the two germline ends. The CDR3 loop spans 13 amino acids. The germline V gene encodes CDR1 SEHNR and CDR2 FQNEAQ (reference sequence).

V and J are TRBV27 and TRBJ2-1; TRBD2 aligns across 8 bases. The CDR3 spans 15 residues. Germline trimming cut 7 bases from V and 7 bases from J; bases unmatched to any gene: 12. Per the germline V gene, CDR1 is MNHEY and CDR2 is SMNVEV (reference sequence). CDR3: CASTPRITSGNEQFF. The CDR3, as DNA: TGTGCCAGCACCCCAAGGATCACTAGCGGAAATGAGCAGTTCTTC.

In its sample, this clone was seen a few times. CDR3 DNA: TGTGCCAGCTCACCAACACCAGGGGGCCCCGAGCAGTACTTC. It specifies CASSPTPGGPEQYF. The rearrangement joins TRBV18 to TRBJ2-7; the match to TRBD1 covers 8 bases. The CDR3 sequence is 14 residues long. Germline CDR1 reads KGHSH; CDR2 reads LQKENI. The J segment lost 6 bases and the V segment lost 2 bases, leaving 6 bases of the junction unmatched.

This clone was counted once. Sequence at one end of the junction differs from germline and may be a read error. The rearrangement links TRBV6-6 to TRBJ2-2, with D hard to call. The CDR3 runs to 12 residues. Germline V lookup: CDR1 MNHNY, CDR2 SVGAGI (reference sequence). The CDR3 DNA reads as TGTGCCAGCAGCCCCAACAGCGGGGAGCTGTTTTTT. Translation gives CASSPNSGELFF.

The J gene is TRBJ1-2, the V gene TRBV21-1; the table's D call TRBD1 went unverified against the DNA. TRBV21-1 is tagged as a pseudogene. CDR3 length: 14 amino acids. CDR3 protein: CASSRQGAGGGYTF. The CDR3 DNA is TGTGCCAGCAGCAGACAGGGGGCTGGGGGTGGCTACACCTTC.

The chain uses TRBV21-1 and TRBJ1-5; the listed D gene, TRBD1, was not tested against the DNA. TRBV21-1 is a known pseudogene. The length of the CDR3 is 17 residues. The CDR3 DNA reads as TGTGCCAGCAGCCACCTTCCCGAGGGGGTACTAGGTCAGCCCCAGCATTTT. This gives the protein CASSHLPEGVLGQPQHF.

This sequence joins TRBV6-1 and TRBJ2-7, with TRBD2 identical over 12 bases. Losses at the gene ends were 4 bases for V and 6 bases for J; bases not matched to a gene: 7. The germline V gene encodes CDR1 MNHNS and CDR2 SASEGT. The CDR3 consists of 15 residues. The CDR3 reads CASSGLAGGPGEQYF. CDR3 in DNA: TGTGCCAGCAGTGGTCTAGCGGGGGGGCCCGGCGAGCAGTACTTC.

V usage is TRBV19 and J usage is TRBJ2-7; the match to TRBD1 covers 7 bases. The germline CDR1 and CDR2 sequences are LNHDA and SQIVND (reference sequence). V lost 6 bases to trimming and J lost 4 bases; unmatched junction nucleotides: 3. The CDR3 is 12 amino acids. The CDR3 region has the DNA TGTGCCAGTAGCGGGGACAGTTACGAGCAGTACTTC. It codes for CASSGDSYEQYF.

V and J are TRBV25-1 and TRBJ2-1, with D possibly TRBD2 on 7 matching bases. Trimming pared 6 bases from V and 4 bases from J, leaving 13 bases between. The CDR3 runs 14 residues. Germline V gene data show CDR1 as MGHDK and CDR2 as SYGVNS. CDR3: CASRGGASYNEQFF. The DNA for the CDR3 is TGTGCCAGCAGGGGGGGGGCCTCATACAATGAGCAGTTCTTC.

This clone appeared once. The chain carries TRBV5-6 and TRBJ2-2; 8 bases are a match to TRBD1. Germline V gene sequence: CDR1 SGHDT, CDR2 YYEEEE. This CDR3 has 15 amino acids. The junction had 7 bases not matched to a gene; V was cut back by 2 bases and J by 7 bases. CDR3 amino acids: CASSFRQGASGELFF. In DNA, the CDR3 is TGTGCCAGCAGCTTTAGGCAGGGGGCCAGCGGGGAGCTGTTTTTT.

This chain joins TRBV7-9 and TRBJ2-7; tentative D call: TRBD1 (5 bases). CDR1 is SEHNR and CDR2 is FQNEAQ in the germline V gene (reference sequence). V was trimmed by 2 bases and J by 2 bases, leaving 13 bases between them. The CDR3 has 15 residues. This CDR3 is CASSLLRQGTYEQYF. CDR3 DNA sequence: TGTGCCAGCAGCTTATTGAGGCAGGGAACCTACGAGCAGTACTTC.